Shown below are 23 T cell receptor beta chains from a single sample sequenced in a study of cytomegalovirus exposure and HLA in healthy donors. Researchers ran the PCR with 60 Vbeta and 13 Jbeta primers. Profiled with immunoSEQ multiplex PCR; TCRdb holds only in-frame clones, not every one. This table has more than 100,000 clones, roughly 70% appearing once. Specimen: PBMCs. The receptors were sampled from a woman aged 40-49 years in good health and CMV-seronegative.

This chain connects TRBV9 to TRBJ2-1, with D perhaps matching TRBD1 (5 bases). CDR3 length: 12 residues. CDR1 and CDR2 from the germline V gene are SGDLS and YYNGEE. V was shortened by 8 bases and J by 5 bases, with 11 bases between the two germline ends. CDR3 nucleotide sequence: TGTGCCAGTAGGGGTCGCGACAATGAGCAGTTCTTC. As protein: CASRGRDNEQFF.

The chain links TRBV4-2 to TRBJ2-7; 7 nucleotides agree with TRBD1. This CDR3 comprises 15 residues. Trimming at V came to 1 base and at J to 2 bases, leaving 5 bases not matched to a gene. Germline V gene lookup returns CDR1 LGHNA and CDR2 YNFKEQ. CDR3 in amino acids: CASSQGSGQTYEQYF. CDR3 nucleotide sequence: TGTGCCAGCAGCCAAGGATCGGGACAGACCTACGAGCAGTACTTC.

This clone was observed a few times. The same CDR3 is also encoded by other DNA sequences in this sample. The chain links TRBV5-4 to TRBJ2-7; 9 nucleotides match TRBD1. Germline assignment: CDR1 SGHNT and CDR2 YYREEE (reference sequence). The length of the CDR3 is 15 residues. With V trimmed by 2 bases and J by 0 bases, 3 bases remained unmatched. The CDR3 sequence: CASSLGTGSSYEQYF. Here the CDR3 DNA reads TGTGCCAGCAGCTTAGGGACAGGGAGCTCCTACGAGCAGTACTTC.

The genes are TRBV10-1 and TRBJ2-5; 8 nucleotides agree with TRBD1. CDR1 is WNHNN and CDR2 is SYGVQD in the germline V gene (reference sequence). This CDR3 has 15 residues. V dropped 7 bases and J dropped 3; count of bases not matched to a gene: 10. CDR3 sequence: CASTNRDRHKETQYF. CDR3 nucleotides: TGCGCCAGCACAAACCGGGACAGGCATAAAGAGACCCAGTACTTC.

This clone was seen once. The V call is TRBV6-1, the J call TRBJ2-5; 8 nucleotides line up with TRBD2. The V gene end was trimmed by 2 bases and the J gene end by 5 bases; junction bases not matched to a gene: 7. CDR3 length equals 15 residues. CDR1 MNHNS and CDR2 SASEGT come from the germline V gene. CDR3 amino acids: CASSEPREGRETQYF. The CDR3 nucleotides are TGTGCCAGCAGTGAACCCCGGGAGGGTAGGGAGACCCAGTACTTC.

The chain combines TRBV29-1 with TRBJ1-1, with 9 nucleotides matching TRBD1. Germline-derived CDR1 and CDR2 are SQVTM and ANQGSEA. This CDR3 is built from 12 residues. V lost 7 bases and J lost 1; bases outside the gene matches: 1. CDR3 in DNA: TGCAGCGCGGGACAGGGGAACACTGAAGCTTTCTTT. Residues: CSAGQGNTEAFF.

Here the CDR3 reads CASSLAPGGEQYF. The CDR3 DNA is TGTGCCAGCAGCTTAGCGCCCGGGGGGGAGCAGTACTTC. V usage is TRBV11-2 and J usage is TRBJ2-7; 7 bases are shared with TRBD2. The germline CDR1 and CDR2 sequences are SGHAT and FQNNGV. With 1 base clipped from V and 7 bases from J, the junction kept 4 bases outside the gene matches. The CDR3 has 13 residues.

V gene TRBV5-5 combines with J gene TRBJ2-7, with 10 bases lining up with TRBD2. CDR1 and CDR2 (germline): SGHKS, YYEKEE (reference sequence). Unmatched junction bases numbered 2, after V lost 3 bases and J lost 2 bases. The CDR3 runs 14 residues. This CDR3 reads CASSWTSGTYEQYF. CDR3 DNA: TGTGCCAGCAGCTGGACTAGCGGAACCTACGAGCAGTACTTC.

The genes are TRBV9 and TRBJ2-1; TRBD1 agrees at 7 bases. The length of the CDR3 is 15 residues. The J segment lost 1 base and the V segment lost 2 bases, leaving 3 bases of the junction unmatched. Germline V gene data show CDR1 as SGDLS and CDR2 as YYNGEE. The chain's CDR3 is CASSVTGNSYNEQFF. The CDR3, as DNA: TGTGCCAGCAGCGTGACAGGGAATTCCTACAATGAGCAGTTCTTC.

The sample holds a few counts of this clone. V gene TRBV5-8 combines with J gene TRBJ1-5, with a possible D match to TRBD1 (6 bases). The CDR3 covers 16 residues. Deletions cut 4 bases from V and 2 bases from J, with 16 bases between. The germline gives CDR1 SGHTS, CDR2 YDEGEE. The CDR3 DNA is TGTGCCAGCAGCGCCTTTAACAGGGCCGGCAATCAGCCCCAGCATTTT. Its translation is CASSAFNRAGNQPQHF.

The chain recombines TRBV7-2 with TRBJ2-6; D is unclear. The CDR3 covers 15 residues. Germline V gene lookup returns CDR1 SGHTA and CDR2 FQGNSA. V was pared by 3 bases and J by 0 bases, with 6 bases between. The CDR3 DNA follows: TGTGCCAGCAGCTTGTCCAGCTCTGGGGCCAACGTCCTGACTTTC. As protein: CASSLSSSGANVLTF.

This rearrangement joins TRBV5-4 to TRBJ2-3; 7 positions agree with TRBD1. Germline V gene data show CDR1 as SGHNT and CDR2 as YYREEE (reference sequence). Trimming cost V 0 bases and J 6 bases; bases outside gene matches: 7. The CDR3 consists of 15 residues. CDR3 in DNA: TGTGCCAGCAGCTTGGATGACAGGGCGAGTGATACGCAGTATTTT. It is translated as CASSLDDRASDTQYF.

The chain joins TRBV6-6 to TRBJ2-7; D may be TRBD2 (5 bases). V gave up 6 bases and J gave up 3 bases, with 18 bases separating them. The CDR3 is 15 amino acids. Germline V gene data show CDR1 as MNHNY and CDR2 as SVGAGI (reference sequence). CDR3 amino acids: CASRRPSGVDYEQYF. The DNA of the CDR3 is TGTGCCAGCAGACGCCCCTCCGGGGTTGACTACGAGCAGTACTTC.

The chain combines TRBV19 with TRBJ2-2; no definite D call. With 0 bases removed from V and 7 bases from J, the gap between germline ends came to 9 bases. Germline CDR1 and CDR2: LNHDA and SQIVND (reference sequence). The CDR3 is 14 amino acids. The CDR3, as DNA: TGTGCCAGTAGTATAGATCACTCAATCGGGGAGCTGTTTTTT. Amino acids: CASSIDHSIGELFF.

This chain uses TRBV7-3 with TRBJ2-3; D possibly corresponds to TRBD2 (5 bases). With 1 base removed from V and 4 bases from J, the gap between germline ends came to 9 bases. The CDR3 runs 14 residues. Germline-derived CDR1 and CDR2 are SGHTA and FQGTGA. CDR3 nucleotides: TGTGCCAGCAGCTTAAACCCGGGGTCAGATACGCAGTATTTT. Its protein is CASSLNPGSDTQYF.

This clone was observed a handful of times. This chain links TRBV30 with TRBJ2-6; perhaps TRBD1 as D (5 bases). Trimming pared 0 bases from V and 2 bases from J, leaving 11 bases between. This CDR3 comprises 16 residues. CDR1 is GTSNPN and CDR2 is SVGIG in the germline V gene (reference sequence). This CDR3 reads CAWSVQGAAGANVLTF. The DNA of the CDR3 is TGTGCCTGGAGTGTACAAGGGGCGGCTGGGGCCAACGTCCTGACTTTC.

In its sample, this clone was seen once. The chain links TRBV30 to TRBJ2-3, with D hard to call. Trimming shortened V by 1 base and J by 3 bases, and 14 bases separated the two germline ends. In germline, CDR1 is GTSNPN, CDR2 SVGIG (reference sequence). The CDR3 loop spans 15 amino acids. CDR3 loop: CAWSGFGISTDTQYF. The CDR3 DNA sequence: TGTGCCTGGAGTGGGTTTGGCATTTCGACAGATACGCAGTATTTT.

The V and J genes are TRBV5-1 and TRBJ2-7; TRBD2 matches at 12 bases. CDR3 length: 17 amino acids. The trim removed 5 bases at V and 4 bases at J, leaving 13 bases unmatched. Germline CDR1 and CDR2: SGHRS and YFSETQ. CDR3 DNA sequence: TGCGCCAGCAGTGTTGGGTCGCTAGCGGGGGGGCAGTACGAGCAGTACTTC. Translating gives CASSVGSLAGGQYEQYF.

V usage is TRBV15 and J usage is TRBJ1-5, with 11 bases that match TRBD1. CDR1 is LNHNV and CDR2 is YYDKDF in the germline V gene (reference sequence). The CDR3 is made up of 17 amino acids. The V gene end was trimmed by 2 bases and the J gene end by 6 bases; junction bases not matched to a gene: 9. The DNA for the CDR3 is TGTGCCACCAGCAGATTCTCTCCGGGACAGGGGGGTCAGCCCCAGCATTTT. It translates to CATSRFSPGQGGQPQHF.

The CDR3 coding sequence is TGTGCCAGCAGTTTATCGGTCCGAGGGAACACTGAAGCTTTCTTT. It codes for CASSLSVRGNTEAFF. The chain recombines TRBV27 with TRBJ1-1; D uncertain. The CDR3 sequence is 15 residues long. The V end lost 0 bases, the J end lost 1 base, and 9 bases lay between the germline ends. From germline, CDR1 is MNHEY and CDR2 SMNVEV (reference sequence).

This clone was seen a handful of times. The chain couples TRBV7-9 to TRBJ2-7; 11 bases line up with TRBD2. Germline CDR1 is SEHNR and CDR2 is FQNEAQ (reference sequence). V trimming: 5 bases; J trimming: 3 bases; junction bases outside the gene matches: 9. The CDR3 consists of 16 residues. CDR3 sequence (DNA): TGTGCCAGCAGCGAACTGCCGGGACTAGCGGTCTACGAGCAGTACTTC. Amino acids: CASSELPGLAVYEQYF.

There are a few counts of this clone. For the CDR3, the DNA is TGTGCCAGCAGCTTAGGGCCGGGGGCAGATACGCAGTATTTT. It encodes CASSLGPGADTQYF. The rearrangement uses TRBV7-9 and TRBJ2-3; D is possibly TRBD2 (6 bases). The V end was cut by 1 base, the J end by 4 bases, with 9 bases between. CDR1 SEHNR and CDR2 FQNEAQ come from the germline V gene (reference sequence). There are 14 residues in the CDR3.

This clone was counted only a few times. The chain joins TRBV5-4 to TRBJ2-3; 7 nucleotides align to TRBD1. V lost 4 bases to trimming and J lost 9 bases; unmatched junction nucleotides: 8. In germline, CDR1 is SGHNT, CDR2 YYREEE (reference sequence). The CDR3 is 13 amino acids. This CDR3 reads CASSLAGGITQYF. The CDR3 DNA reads TGTGCCAGCAGCCTAGCAGGGGGAATCACGCAGTATTTT.